The source of this T cell receptor beta chain is a study of long-term antiretroviral therapy in people with HIV. Regarding the study as a whole: Whereas controls had wider CDR3 length ranges, HIV repertoires had narrower ones.

Assay version v3.0 of immunoSEQ was used, and it was run at survey level. Sequencing set out to capture roughly 40,000-55,000 T-cell genomes per sample. The protocol was immunoSEQ multiplex PCR, while the TCRdb copy is restricted to in-frame clones and leaves out a portion. The profile shows tens of thousands of clones, around 82% of them singletons. Of note for this clone: Its cognate antigen is unknown.

V was trimmed by 4 bases and J by 4 bases, leaving 10 bases between them. The CDR3 contains 13 residues. Germline assignment: CDR1 SGHDN and CDR2 FVKESK. The rearrangement uses TRBV14 and TRBJ1-2, with D perhaps TRBD1 (6 bases). The specimen comprised unsorted PBMCs, sampled 0.4 years before starting antiretroviral therapy. This sequence originates from a man between 18 and 35 years old with HIV. Here the CDR3 DNA reads TGTGCCAGCAGCCCCCGGACAGTCTATGGCTACACCTTC. It specifies CASSPRTVYGYTF.